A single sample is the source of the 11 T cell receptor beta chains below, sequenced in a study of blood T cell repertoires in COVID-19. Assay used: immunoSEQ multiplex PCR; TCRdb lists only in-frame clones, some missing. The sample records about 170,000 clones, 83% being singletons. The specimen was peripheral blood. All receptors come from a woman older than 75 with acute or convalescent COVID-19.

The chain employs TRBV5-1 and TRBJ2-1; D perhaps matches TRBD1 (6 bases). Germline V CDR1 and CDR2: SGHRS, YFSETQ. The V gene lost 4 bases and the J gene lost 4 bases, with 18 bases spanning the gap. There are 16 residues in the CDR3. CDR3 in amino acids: CASSQAQGFQYNEQFF. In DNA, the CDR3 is TGCGCCAGCAGCCAAGCCCAGGGGTTTCAGTACAATGAGCAGTTCTTC.

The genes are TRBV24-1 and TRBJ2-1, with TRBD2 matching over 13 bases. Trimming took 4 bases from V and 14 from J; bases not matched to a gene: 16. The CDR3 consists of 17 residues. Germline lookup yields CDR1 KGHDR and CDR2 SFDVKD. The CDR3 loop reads CATSEPSPGTSGEVKFF. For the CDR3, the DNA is TGTGCCACCAGTGAACCCTCCCCCGGGACTAGCGGGGAGGTGAAGTTCTTC.

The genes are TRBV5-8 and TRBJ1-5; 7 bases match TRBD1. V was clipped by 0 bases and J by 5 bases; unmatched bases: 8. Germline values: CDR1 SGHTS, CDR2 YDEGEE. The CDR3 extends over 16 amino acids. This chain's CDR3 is CASSLGKQGIYQPQHF. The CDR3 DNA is TGTGCCAGCAGCTTGGGAAAACAGGGGATTTATCAGCCCCAGCATTTT.

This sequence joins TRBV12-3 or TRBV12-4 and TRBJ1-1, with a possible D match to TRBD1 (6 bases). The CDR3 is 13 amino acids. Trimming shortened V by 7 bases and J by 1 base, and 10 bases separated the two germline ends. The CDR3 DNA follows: TGTGCCAGCACCGTGACAGGGAACACTGAAGCTTTCTTT. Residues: CASTVTGNTEAFF.

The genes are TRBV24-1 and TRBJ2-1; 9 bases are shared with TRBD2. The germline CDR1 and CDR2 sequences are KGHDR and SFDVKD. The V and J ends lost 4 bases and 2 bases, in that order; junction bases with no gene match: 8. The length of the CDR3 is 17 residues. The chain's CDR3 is CATSDPKAGGAYNEQFF. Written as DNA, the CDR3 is TGTGCCACCAGTGACCCAAAAGCGGGGGGCGCCTACAATGAGCAGTTCTTC.

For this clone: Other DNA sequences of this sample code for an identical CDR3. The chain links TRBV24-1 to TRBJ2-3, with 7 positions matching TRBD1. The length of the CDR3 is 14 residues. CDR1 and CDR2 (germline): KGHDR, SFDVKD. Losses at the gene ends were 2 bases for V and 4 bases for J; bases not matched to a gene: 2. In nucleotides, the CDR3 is TGTGCCACCAGTGATTGGGACAGTTCAGATACGCAGTATTTT. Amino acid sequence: CATSDWDSSDTQYF.

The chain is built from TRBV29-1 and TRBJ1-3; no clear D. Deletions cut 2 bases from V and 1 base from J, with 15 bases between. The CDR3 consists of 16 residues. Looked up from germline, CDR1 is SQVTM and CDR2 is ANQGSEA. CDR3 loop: CSVESFSGISGNTIYF. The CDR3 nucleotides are TGCAGCGTTGAATCCTTCTCCGGGATTTCTGGAAACACCATATATTTT.

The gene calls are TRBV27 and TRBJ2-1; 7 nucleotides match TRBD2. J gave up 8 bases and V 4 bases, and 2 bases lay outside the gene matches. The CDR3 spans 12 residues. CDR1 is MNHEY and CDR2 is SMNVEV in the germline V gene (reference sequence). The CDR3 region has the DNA TGTGCCAGCAGTTCTGGGGGGGATGAGCAGTTCTTC. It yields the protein CASSSGGDEQFF.

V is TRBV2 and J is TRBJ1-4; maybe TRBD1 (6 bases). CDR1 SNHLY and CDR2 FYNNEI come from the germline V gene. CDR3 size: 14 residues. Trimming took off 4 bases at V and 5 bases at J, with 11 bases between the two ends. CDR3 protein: CASSVQGRNEKLFF. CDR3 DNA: TGTGCCAGCAGTGTACAGGGAAGGAATGAAAAACTGTTTTTT.

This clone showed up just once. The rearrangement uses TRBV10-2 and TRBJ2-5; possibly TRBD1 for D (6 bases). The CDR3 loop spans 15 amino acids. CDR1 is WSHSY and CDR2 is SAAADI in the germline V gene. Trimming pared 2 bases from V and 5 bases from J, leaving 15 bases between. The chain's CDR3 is CASSERGTRGETQYF. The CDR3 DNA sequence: TGCGCCAGCAGTGAGAGGGGTACCAGGGGTGAGACCCAGTACTTC.

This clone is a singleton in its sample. CDR3 residues: CANGDRSNYGYTF. In nucleotides, the CDR3 is TGTGCCAACGGAGACAGGTCTAACTATGGCTACACCTTC. V usage is TRBV27 and J usage is TRBJ1-2; a weak D match, TRBD1 (6 bases). CDR1 and CDR2 (germline): MNHEY, SMNVEV (reference sequence). V was clipped by 10 bases and J by 0 bases, with 12 bases between them. The CDR3 contains 13 residues.